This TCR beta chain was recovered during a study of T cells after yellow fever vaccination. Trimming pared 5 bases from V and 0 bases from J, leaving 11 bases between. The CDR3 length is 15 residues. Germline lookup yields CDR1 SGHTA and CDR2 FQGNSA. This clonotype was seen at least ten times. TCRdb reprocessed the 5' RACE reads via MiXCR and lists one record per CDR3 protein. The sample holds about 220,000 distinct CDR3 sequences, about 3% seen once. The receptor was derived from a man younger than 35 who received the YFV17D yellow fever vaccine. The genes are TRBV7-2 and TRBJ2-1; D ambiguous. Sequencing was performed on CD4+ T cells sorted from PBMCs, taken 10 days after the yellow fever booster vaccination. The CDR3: CASSPVGSSYNEQFF. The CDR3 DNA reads TGTGCCAGCAGCCCAGTGGGAAGCTCCTACAATGAGCAGTTCTTC.